The sequence of this T cell receptor beta chain was determined in a study of blood T cell repertoires in COVID-19. Study details: Acute and convalescent COVID-19 samples came from the United States, Italy and Spain. T cells, B-cell-depleted T cells, or PBMCs provided the cDNA or gDNA that served as material.

In regard to this clone: The same CDR3 is also encoded by other DNA sequences in this sample.

As originally analysed: Amplifying reference gene primers gave estimates of nucleated cell counts. Here immunoSEQ multiplex PCR was the method, and the copy in TCRdb shows in-frame clones only, minus some. V, J and clone size are taken as reported in that table, and D and trimming were inferred from the DNA itself. Among around 210,000 clones listed, 85% were seen once. In Seattle, patients joined the study during active infection and were tracked longitudinally. The clonotype was recovered from a man aged 50-59 years with COVID-19, enrolled during active disease. The sequenced sample consisted of peripheral blood.

CDR3 coding DNA: TGCGCCAGCAGCTTGGACAGGGTGAACACCGGGGAGCTGTTTTTT. It is translated as CASSLDRVNTGELFF. The gene calls are TRBV5-1 and TRBJ2-2; maybe TRBD1 (6 bases). The CDR3 is made up of 15 amino acids. V dropped 0 bases and J dropped 1 base, with 7 bases sitting between them. From germline, CDR1 is SGHRS and CDR2 YFSETQ.